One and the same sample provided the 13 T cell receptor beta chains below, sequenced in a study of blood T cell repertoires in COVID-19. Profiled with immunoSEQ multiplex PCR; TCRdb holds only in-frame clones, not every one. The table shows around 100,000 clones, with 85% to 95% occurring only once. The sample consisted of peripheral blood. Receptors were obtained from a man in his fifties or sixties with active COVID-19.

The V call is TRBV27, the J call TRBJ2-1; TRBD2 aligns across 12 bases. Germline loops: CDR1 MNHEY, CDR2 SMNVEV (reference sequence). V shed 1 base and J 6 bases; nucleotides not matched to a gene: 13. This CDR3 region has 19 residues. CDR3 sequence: CASSLFQTLAGGERNEQFF. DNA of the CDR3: TGTGCCAGCAGTTTATTTCAGACCCTAGCGGGAGGGGAACGCAATGAGCAGTTCTTC.

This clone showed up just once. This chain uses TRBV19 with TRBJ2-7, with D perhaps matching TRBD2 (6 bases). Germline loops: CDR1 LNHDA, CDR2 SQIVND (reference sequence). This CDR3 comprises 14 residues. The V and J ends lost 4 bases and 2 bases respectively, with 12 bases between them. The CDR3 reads CASSSPGTPYEQYF. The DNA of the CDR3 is TGTGCCAGTAGTAGCCCCGGGACTCCCTACGAGCAGTACTTC.

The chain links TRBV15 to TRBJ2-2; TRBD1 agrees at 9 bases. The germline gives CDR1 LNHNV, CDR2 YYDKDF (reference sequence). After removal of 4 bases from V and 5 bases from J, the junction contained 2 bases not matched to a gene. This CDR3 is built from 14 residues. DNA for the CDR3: TGTGCCACCAGCAAACAGGGGGCGACCGGGGAGCTGTTTTTT. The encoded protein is CATSKQGATGELFF.

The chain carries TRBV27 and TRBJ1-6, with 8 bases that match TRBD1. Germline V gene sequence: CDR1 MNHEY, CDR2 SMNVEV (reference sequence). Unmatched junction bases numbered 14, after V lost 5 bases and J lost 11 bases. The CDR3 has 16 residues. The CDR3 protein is CASSLSGTGSGAPLHF. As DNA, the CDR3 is TGTGCCAGCAGTCTCTCCGGGACAGGTTCGGGCGCACCCCTCCACTTT.

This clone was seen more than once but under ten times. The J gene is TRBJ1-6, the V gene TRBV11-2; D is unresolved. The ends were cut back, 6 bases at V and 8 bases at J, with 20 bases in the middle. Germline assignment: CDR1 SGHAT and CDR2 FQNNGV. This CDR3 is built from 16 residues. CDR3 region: CASRSLGRSYHSPLHF. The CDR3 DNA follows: TGTGCCAGCAGGTCCCTGGGCCGATCTTATCATTCACCCCTCCACTTT.

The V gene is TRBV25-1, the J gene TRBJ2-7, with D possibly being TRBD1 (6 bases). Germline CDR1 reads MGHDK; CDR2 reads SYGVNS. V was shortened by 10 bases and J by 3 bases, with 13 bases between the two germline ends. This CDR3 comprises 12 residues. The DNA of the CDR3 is TGTGCCACCGATTCAGGGGTCTACGAGCAGTACTTC. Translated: CATDSGVYEQYF.

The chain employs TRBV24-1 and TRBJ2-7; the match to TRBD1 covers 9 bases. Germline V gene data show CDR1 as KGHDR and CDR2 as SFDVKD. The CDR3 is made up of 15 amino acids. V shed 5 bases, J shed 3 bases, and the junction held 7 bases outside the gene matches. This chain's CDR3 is CATSAAGTGHYEQYF. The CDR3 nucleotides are TGTGCCACCAGTGCCGCCGGGACAGGGCACTACGAGCAGTACTTC.

CDR3 nucleotide sequence: TGTGCCAGCGCCCTTCTAGGTGGGTCCTACAATGAGCAGTTCTTC. This encodes CASALLGGSYNEQFF. V gene TRBV11-2 combines with J gene TRBJ2-1; D not resolved. Between the trimmed V and J ends, which lost 8 bases and 1 base, there was a span of 15 bases. Looked up from germline, CDR1 is SGHAT and CDR2 is FQNNGV. CDR3 length: 15 amino acids. Using reference TRBV11-2 and TRBJ2-1 for the parts outside the CDR3, the full variable domain is EAGVAQSPRYKIIEKRQSVAFWCNPISGHATLYWYQQILGQGPKLLIQFQNNGVVDDSQLPKDRFSAERLKGVDSTLKIQPAKLEDSAVYLCASALLGGSYNEQFFGPGTRLTVL.

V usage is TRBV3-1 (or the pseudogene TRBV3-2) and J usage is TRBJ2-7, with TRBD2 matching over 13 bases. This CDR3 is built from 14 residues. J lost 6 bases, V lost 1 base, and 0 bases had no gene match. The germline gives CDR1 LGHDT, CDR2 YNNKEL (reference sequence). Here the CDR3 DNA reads TGTGCCAGCAGCCAAGGACTAGCGGGAGGCGAGCAGTACTTC. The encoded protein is CASSQGLAGGEQYF.

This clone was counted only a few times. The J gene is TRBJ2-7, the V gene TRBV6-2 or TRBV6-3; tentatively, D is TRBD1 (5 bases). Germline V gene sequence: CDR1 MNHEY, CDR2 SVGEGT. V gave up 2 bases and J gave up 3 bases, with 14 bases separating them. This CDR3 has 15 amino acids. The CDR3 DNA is TGTGCCAGCAGTTACGCCCCCGCAGGGAACTACGAGCAGTACTTC. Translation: CASSYAPAGNYEQYF.

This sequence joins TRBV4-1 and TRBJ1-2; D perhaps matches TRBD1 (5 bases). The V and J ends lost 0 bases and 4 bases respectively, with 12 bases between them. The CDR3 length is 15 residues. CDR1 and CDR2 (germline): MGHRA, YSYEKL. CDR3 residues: CASSQEAGVAYGYTF. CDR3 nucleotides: TGCGCCAGCAGCCAAGAGGCGGGGGTGGCCTATGGCTACACCTTC.

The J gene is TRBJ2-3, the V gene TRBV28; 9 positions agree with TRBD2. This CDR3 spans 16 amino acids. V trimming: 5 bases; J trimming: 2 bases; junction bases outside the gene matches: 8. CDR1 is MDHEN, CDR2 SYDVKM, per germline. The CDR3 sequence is CASSDREREVTDTQYF. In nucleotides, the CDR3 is TGTGCCAGCAGTGACCGGGAGCGGGAGGTCACAGATACGCAGTATTTT.

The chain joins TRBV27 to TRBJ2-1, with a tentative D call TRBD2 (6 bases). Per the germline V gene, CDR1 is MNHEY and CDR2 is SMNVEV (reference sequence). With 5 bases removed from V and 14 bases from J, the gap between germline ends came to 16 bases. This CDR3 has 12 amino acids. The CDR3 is CASSTPTRREFF. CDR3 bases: TGTGCCAGCAGTACACCCACTAGGAGGGAGTTCTTC.